This TCR beta chain was identified during a study of blood T cell repertoires in COVID-19. Donors were grouped by their self-reported clinical history. Among Cohort 3 donors, those recovered had two negative PCRs, clearance, or symptom resolution. Per the original methods: Amplified reference gene primers provided the basis for estimating nucleated cell counts. TCRdb's table, derived via immunoSEQ multiplex PCR, lists solely in-frame clones and lacks some. V, J and clone size are taken as reported in that table, and D and trimming were inferred from the DNA itself. The sample records 160,000 or so clones, around 82% being singletons. CDR3 size: 16 residues. J gave up 6 bases and V 4 bases, and 15 bases lay outside the gene matches. Germline V gives CDR1 SQVTM, CDR2 ANQGSEA.

This clonotype was obtained from a man aged 55 to 69 who had recovered from COVID-19. The chain is built from TRBV29-1 and TRBJ2-4; 7 bases are shared with TRBD1. Sequencing was carried out using PBMCs or T cells enriched from blood (not recorded which). The CDR3 region has the DNA TGCAGCGTTGCCTCTTTCACGGGACAGCTAATAAACATTCAGTACTTC. Translation: CSVASFTGQLINIQYF. The full variable domain, its missing parts supplied by reference TRBV29-1 and TRBJ2-4, is SAVISQKPSRDICQRGTSLTIQCQVDSQVTMMFWYRQQPGQSLTLIATANQGSEATYESGFVIDKFPISRPNLTFSTLTVSNMSPEDSSIYLCSVASFTGQLINIQYFGAGTRLSVL.